This TCR beta chain comes out of a study of human T cells and chemical hapten exposure. Findings and caveats of the study: Counts of expanded TCRs (at PT1) showed a positive correlation with patch test score.

There are a few counts of this clonotype. The antigen is not known. In the library, unique molecular identifiers were attached to individual cDNA molecules. One entry per CDR3 protein, called by TCRdb with MiXCR from the RACE reads. The sample contains just under 350,000 distinct CDR3 sequences, about 7% of which appear only once. Indicated time point: patch test 1, 2 weeks after DPC sensitization. As to treatment: therapeutic diphenylcyclopropenone sensitization with weekly scalp DPC. The TCR comes from a woman aged 18-35 years with alopecia areata. Some clones in this sample may be carry-over from other donors' samples. Sequencing used whole blood, obtained in connection with sensitization to the hapten diphenylcyclopropenone (DPC).

CDR3 bases: TGCGCCAGCAGCTTGTATACTTCTGCGAACACTGAAGCTTTCTTT. Amino acids: CASSLYTSANTEAFF. This sequence joins TRBV5-1 and TRBJ1-1; D ambiguous. This CDR3 region has 15 residues. Germline values: CDR1 SGHRS, CDR2 YFSETQ. Between the trimmed V and J ends, which lost 1 base and 1 base, there was a span of 11 bases.